The clone carrying this T cell receptor (beta chain) showed up just once. As yet, its antigen is unknown. The data stem from a study of T cells after posttransplantation cyclophosphamide. Study-wide results and limits: Recipient CMV seropositivity and CMV reactivation strongly tracked TRB clonality.

J was trimmed by 4 bases and V by 2 bases; bases with no gene match: 0. The CDR3 is 13 amino acids. The germline V gene encodes CDR1 SGDLS and CDR2 YYNGEE. Sampled 1 year posttransplant, controls received myeloablative marrow transplants, methotrexate and a calcineurin inhibitor. Sequencing was performed with immunoSEQ multiplex PCR; in TCRdb, only in-frame clones are kept and a portion is missing. This sample has 15,000 to 20,000 clones, with roughly 80% found just once. This clonotype was obtained from a male patient younger than 45 who received an allogeneic stem cell transplant from an unrelated donor, was CMV-positive, and had acute and chronic GVHD. Some T cells may have come from the graft donor. The gene calls are TRBV9 and TRBJ1-2, with 9 bases aligning to TRBD1. The input for sequencing was PBMCs, taken 410 to 450 days after allogeneic stem cell transplant with calcineurin inhibitor and methotrexate. The DNA of the CDR3 is TGTGCCAGCAGCGTGGGACAGGGCTATGGCTACACCTTC. Protein product: CASSVGQGYGYTF.